What follows is one T cell receptor (beta chain) and its context. The germline V gene encodes CDR1 SGHKS and CDR2 YYEKEE (reference sequence). V lost 7 bases and J lost 6, with 19 bases in between. This CDR3 spans 14 amino acids. The source of the sample is a study of blood T cell repertoires in COVID-19. In the authors' methods: For nucleated cells, counts were estimated from reference gene primer amplification. The method was immunoSEQ multiplex PCR; TCRdb's version includes in-frame clones alone and lacks a portion of them. V and J calls plus clone size are reproduced from that table; the DNA served to infer D and trimming. The sample yields 94,000 or so clones, more than 75% seen once.

Sequencing was carried out using peripheral blood. This TCR was recovered from a woman older than 75 with active COVID-19. The rearrangement links TRBV5-5 to TRBJ1-2; TRBD1 might be the D (5 bases). CDR3 region: CASGHLAGVDGYTF. CDR3 sequence (DNA): TGTGCCAGCGGGCACCTAGCGGGGGTGGATGGCTACACCTTC.